This T cell receptor (beta chain) was identified in a study of cytomegalovirus exposure and HLA in healthy donors. Germline CDR1 and CDR2: SEHNR and FQNEAQ (reference sequence). The J segment lost 5 bases and the V segment lost 7 bases, leaving 9 bases of the junction unmatched. CDR3 length equals 14 residues. TCRdb's table, derived via immunoSEQ multiplex PCR, lists solely in-frame clones and lacks some. The sample records roughly 300,000 clones, 75% to 90% being singletons. Overall study results and limits: TCR sequences were mostly rare, though some public TCRs occurred in many donors. Accounts indicate the classifier identified cytomegalovirus status with strong specificity and sensitivity.

This clone appeared a few times. Its antigen remains unknown. The sequenced sample was PBMCs. The sequence came from a woman aged 25-40 years in good health and CMV-seropositive. V is TRBV7-9 and J is TRBJ2-5; 8 bases are shared with TRBD2. The DNA of the CDR3 is TGTGCCAGCAATACACCGGGACTAGGGGAGACCCAGTACTTC. Amino acids: CASNTPGLGETQYF.